This TCR beta chain was documented in a study of cytotoxic CD8 clonotypes in ibrutinib-treated CLL (dated by TCRdb to about 2021). Broadly, across the study: In this cohort, around 15 patients were treatment-naive and 11 to 12 were relapsed/refractory, while fewer than 18 had unmutated IGHV. Partial responses were observed in about 24 patients and complete responses in 2; after a median follow-up of 68 months, remission was maintained in some 14 patients and progression was observed in around twelve. Samples at response were collected after a median of around twelve months of treatment, with a range of about 6 to 36 months. Samples averaged roughly 280,000 productive templates and 94,082 productive rearrangements. Longitudinal samples were available for about 30% of the 86 trial participants. Cryopreserved peripheral blood mononuclear cells were obtained before treatment, at response, and at either sustained remission or disease progression. All remission and progressive disease samples were collected while patients were still receiving ibrutinib.

Read against the paper, the sample's time point label means: about a year on ibrutinib. Roughly 2 micrograms of genomic DNA were extracted from cryopreserved PBMCs for TCR beta library preparation. Longitudinal blood samples from CLL patients receiving ibrutinib monotherapy were subjected to high-throughput TCR beta sequencing. The patients took part in an open-label, single-center phase 2 trial of ibrutinib monotherapy. A note on this clone: Its antigen remains undetermined. Base qualities are not recorded, but no much larger clone differs from it by a single base. Other DNA sequences in this specimen translate into the identical CDR3.

Each clonotype received, on average, 10x coverage in deep resolution sequencing performed on a MiSeq, where the target depth lay between 1 in 1 million and 1 in 200,000 T cells. The immunoSEQ hsTCRB Kit was used to generate TCR beta libraries. The original methods were these. ImmunoSEQ Data Assistant and ImmunoSEQ Analyzer were used for data analysis, and V, D and J genes were assigned according to IMGT definitions. Clonality, with values ranging from 0 to 1, was calculated as one minus the normalized Shannon entropy of productive rearrangement frequencies. Only overrepresented clonotypes making up at least 0.05% of each patient's repertoire were included in the public clonotype analysis. Repertoires from 10 to 15 age-matched healthy donors in immuneACCESS were used as clonality controls. TCRdb obtained this table from immuneACCESS and retained in-frame rearrangements with V and J assigned. These tables miss some clones; where compared with another copy, unresolved V genes account for less than half of the shortfall, and the remainder is unexplained. V, J and clone size are taken as reported in that table, and D and trimming were inferred from the DNA itself. This sample is represented by 110,000 to 150,000 clones; roughly 77% of them were singletons. Clones ranked in the top ten supply about 29% of the sample.

The research as a whole found: Public clonotypes were rare and either contracted or stayed stable during treatment, and the rise in clonality at ibrutinib response reflected the expansion of private clonotypes. At ibrutinib response clonality went up, during sustained remission it held steady, and at progression it dropped back toward baseline. Sampling times were not matched between sustained-remission and progressing patients, and lymph node repertoires were not studied. Baseline clonality was found to be higher than that of age-matched healthy donors and was strongly correlated with circulating CD8+ T-cell counts.

The clonotype originates from a human donor with chronic lymphocytic leukemia. The material sequenced was PBMCs, taken after 12 months of ibrutinib treatment.

The CDR3 amino acid sequence is: CASRGGILPQHF. The bases read TGTGCCAGCAGGGGGGGTATTTTGCCCCAGCATTTT. This receptor chain uses TRBV28 and TRBJ1-5, and TRBD1 may be the D gene, going by 5 matching bases. V loses 6 bases, J loses 9 bases, and the germline ends lie 12 bases apart. In the germline V gene, CDR1 corresponds to MDHEN and CDR2 to SYDVKM. Including cysteine and phenylalanine, the CDR3 has 12 amino acids. Only CDR3 DNA remains: 36 bases, in frame from the first base.